This entry lists 24 T cell receptor beta chains sequenced from one sample in a study of blood T cell repertoires in COVID-19. The method was immunoSEQ multiplex PCR; TCRdb's version includes in-frame clones alone and lacks a portion of them. The table has a few hundred thousand clones, approximately 85% seen once; the top ten hold around 4.5%. The sequenced material came from PBMCs or T cells enriched from blood (not recorded which). All receptors come from a woman younger than 45 who had recovered from COVID-19.

The V gene is TRBV7-8, the J gene TRBJ1-2, with TRBD1 matching over 7 bases. V shed 1 base and J 11 bases; nucleotides not matched to a gene: 16. CDR3 size: 16 residues. Looked up from germline, CDR1 is SGHVS and CDR2 is FQNEAQ. Written as DNA, the CDR3 is TGTGCCAGCAGCTTAGGCGGTGGGACAGTCGAGAGGGGGTACACCTTC. Encoded protein: CASSLGGGTVERGYTF.

This chain's CDR3 is CASRERGLGGYTF. CDR3 coding DNA: TGTGCCAGCAGGGAGCGGGGATTAGGTGGCTACACCTTC. The chain employs TRBV12-3 or TRBV12-4 and TRBJ1-2; no definite D call. CDR3 length equals 13 residues. V gave up 6 bases and J gave up 7 bases, with 15 bases separating them.

The genes are TRBV10-2 and TRBJ2-6; 7 nucleotides align to TRBD2. Germline V CDR1 and CDR2: WSHSY, SAAADI. CDR3 length equals 20 residues. Trimming at V came to 2 bases and at J to 0 bases, leaving 13 bases not matched to a gene. CDR3 in amino acids: CASSETLSPAGSSGANVLTF. DNA for the CDR3: TGCGCCAGCAGTGAGACGCTCTCTCCAGCGGGAAGCTCTGGGGCCAACGTCCTGACTTTC.

V is TRBV7-2 and J is TRBJ2-1, with D tentatively TRBD2 (5 bases). The CDR3 sequence is 16 residues long. The germline V gene encodes CDR1 SGHTA and CDR2 FQGNSA. V lost 1 base and J lost 10, with 20 bases in between. CDR3 sequence: CASSLEASFGVGEQFF. DNA for the CDR3: TGTGCCAGCAGCTTAGAGGCTAGCTTTGGTGTTGGAGAGCAGTTCTTC.

The chain joins TRBV9 to TRBJ2-3; tentatively, D is TRBD2 (5 bases). V lost 1 base and J 3 bases, leaving 12 bases between the germline ends. Germline CDR1 and CDR2: SGDLS and YYNGEE. The CDR3 runs to 15 residues. CDR3 amino acids: CASSVRFGETDTQYF. The CDR3 coding sequence is TGTGCCAGCAGCGTAAGGTTTGGGGAGACAGATACGCAGTATTTT.

The chain employs TRBV9 and TRBJ2-2; a weak D match, TRBD2 (5 bases). With 3 bases removed from V and 4 bases from J, the gap between germline ends came to 16 bases. From germline, CDR1 is SGDLS and CDR2 YYNGEE. CDR3 length: 16 residues. CDR3 nucleotides: TGTGCCAGCAGCGCCAGACGGCGCGAGGGCACCGGGGAGCTGTTTTTT. Protein sequence: CASSARRREGTGELFF.

The chain recombines TRBV5-6 with TRBJ2-1; D is possibly TRBD2 (6 bases). The CDR3 extends over 13 amino acids. The V gene's germline CDR1 is SGHDT and CDR2 YYEEEE. V lost 4 bases and J 6 bases, leaving 11 bases between the germline ends. CDR3 protein: CASSRDSINEQFF. CDR3 DNA sequence: TGTGCCAGCAGCAGGGACTCGATCAATGAGCAGTTCTTC.

The chain uses TRBV19 and TRBJ1-5; TRBD1 might be the D (5 bases). The V gene lost 3 bases and the J gene lost 3 bases, with 18 bases spanning the gap. CDR1 and CDR2 from the germline V gene are LNHDA and SQIVND (reference sequence). The CDR3 sequence is 17 residues long. The CDR3 protein is CASSIPGAPAPNQPQHF. As DNA, the CDR3 is TGTGCCAGTAGTATCCCTGGGGCCCCAGCTCCCAATCAGCCCCAGCATTTT.

This chain links TRBV9 with TRBJ1-4; D uncertain. The CDR3 sequence is 17 residues long. Trimming took 3 bases from V and 4 from J, leaving 19 bases between them. CDR1 SGDLS and CDR2 YYNGEE come from the germline V gene. In DNA form, the CDR3 reads TGTGCCAGCAGCGCAGGACTGGTGGCTCAGGATAATGAAAAACTGTTTTTT. Translation: CASSAGLVAQDNEKLFF.

The chain recombines TRBV15 with TRBJ2-3, with D unclear. Per the germline V gene, CDR1 is LNHNV and CDR2 is YYDKDF (reference sequence). Trimming removed 5 bases from V and 9 bases from J, with 12 bases in between. This CDR3 region has 12 residues. CDR3 region: CATSLGWQTQYF. CDR3 DNA: TGTGCCACCAGCCTTGGTTGGCAAACGCAGTATTTT.

The chain has TRBV10-3 and TRBJ2-3; the match to TRBD2 covers 7 bases. The CDR3 contains 13 residues. The junction had 7 bases not matched to a gene; V was cut back by 10 bases and J by 3 bases. Germline CDR1 is ENHRY and CDR2 is SYGVKD. This chain's CDR3 is CATGLVYTDTQYF. The CDR3 nucleotides read TGTGCCACCGGACTAGTCTATACAGATACGCAGTATTTT.

The chain couples TRBV2 to TRBJ2-1; D unresolved. V was cut by 9 bases and J by 4 bases, with 19 bases left in between. Germline V lookup: CDR1 SNHLY, CDR2 FYNNEI. The CDR3 runs 15 residues. The CDR3 loop is CASEPWKNGYNEQFF. The CDR3 nucleotides are TGTGCCAGTGAACCCTGGAAAAACGGGTACAATGAGCAGTTCTTC.

V is TRBV28 and J is TRBJ2-1, with 8 bases fitting TRBD1. CDR1 is MDHEN and CDR2 is SYDVKM in the germline V gene. The CDR3 loop spans 14 amino acids. V was clipped by 5 bases and J by 7 bases; unmatched bases: 7. Written as DNA, the CDR3 is TGTGCCAGCAGTCCCCGGACAGGGAGGAATGAGCAGTTCTTC. Translated, it gives CASSPRTGRNEQFF.

The chain is built from TRBV19 and TRBJ2-4; 9 bases map to TRBD2. The CDR3 spans 19 residues. CDR1 and CDR2 from the germline V gene are LNHDA and SQIVND (reference sequence). The V gene end was trimmed by 3 bases and the J gene end by 0 bases; junction bases not matched to a gene: 12. CDR3 bases: TGTGCCAGTAGTATTCGTCAGGGACTAGCACTTATAGCCAAAAACATTCAGTACTTC. Protein product: CASSIRQGLALIAKNIQYF.

The genes are TRBV28 and TRBJ2-5, with TRBD1 identical over 8 bases. The germline V gene has CDR1 MDHEN and CDR2 SYDVKM. There are 15 residues in the CDR3. Trimming at V came to 5 bases and at J to 2 bases, leaving 7 bases not matched to a gene. The CDR3 sequence is CASSKTGQGQETQYF. The CDR3 DNA sequence: TGTGCCAGCAGTAAAACAGGACAGGGACAAGAGACCCAGTACTTC. The full variable domain, its missing parts supplied by reference TRBV28 and TRBJ2-5, is DVKVTQSSRYLVKRTGEKVFLECVQDMDHENMFWYRQDPGLGLRLIYFSYDVKMKEKGDIPEGYSVSREKKERFSLILESASTNQTSMYLCASSKTGQGQETQYFGPGTRLLVL.

The chain joins TRBV6-5 to TRBJ1-2, with 10 bases fitting TRBD1. The CDR3 contains 14 residues. Germline-derived CDR1 and CDR2 are MNHEY and SVGAGI. The trim removed 6 bases at V and 4 bases at J, leaving 5 bases unmatched. CDR3 DNA: TGTGCCAGCAGCCTGGGACAGGGGATCTATGGCTACACCTTC. Its translation: CASSLGQGIYGYTF.

The rearrangement uses TRBV28 and TRBJ2-7; a weak D match, TRBD1 (6 bases). The V end lost 4 bases, the J end lost 3 bases, and 16 bases lay between the germline ends. This CDR3 comprises 15 residues. Germline V gene lookup returns CDR1 MDHEN and CDR2 SYDVKM. The CDR3 DNA reads TGTGCCAGCAGTTCAACCATGACAGGTGGCTACGAGCAGTACTTC. This translates into CASSSTMTGGYEQYF.

This chain joins TRBV19 and TRBJ1-1; 10 bases agree with TRBD1. Germline CDR1 and CDR2: LNHDA and SQIVND (reference sequence). The CDR3 contains 17 residues. The junction had 16 bases not matched to a gene; V was cut back by 1 base and J by 11 bases. The CDR3, as DNA: TGTGCCAGTAGTATAGGGGCTACTTCCGGGACAGGGGCGCGGGCTTTCTTT. This translates into CASSIGATSGTGARAFF. The variable domain in full, completed from reference TRBV19 and TRBJ1-1, reads DGGITQSPKYLFRKEGQNVTLSCEQNLNHDAMYWYRQDPGQGLRLIYYSQIVNDFQKGDIAEGYSVSREKKESFPLTVTSAQKNPTAFYLCASSIGATSGTGARAFFGQGTRLTVV.

The chain links TRBV24-1 to TRBJ1-4; possibly TRBD1 for D (6 bases). Germline V gene lookup returns CDR1 KGHDR and CDR2 SFDVKD. This CDR3 is 19 amino acids long. Trimming cost V 10 bases and J 5 bases, with 31 bases left between them. The CDR3 bases are TGTGCCACGCCACAGGGATGGGGGATCCACAACTTTTCCAATGAAAAACTGTTTTTT. This gives the protein CATPQGWGIHNFSNEKLFF.

This chain links TRBV7-6 with TRBJ1-3, with D possibly TRBD1 on 5 matching bases. The CDR3 is made up of 15 amino acids. With 6 bases removed from V and 0 bases from J, the gap between germline ends came to 12 bases. CDR1 and CDR2 (germline): SGHVS, FNYEAQ. In DNA, the CDR3 is TGTGCCAGCAGTCCGACAGTTCTCTCTGGAAACACCATATATTTT. Translated, it gives CASSPTVLSGNTIYF. Using reference TRBV7-6 and TRBJ1-3 for the parts outside the CDR3, the full variable domain is GAGVSQSPRYKVTKRGQDVALRCDPISGHVSLYWYRQALGQGPEFLTYFNYEAQQDKSGLPNDRFSAERPEGSISTLTIQRTEQRDSAMYRCASSPTVLSGNTIYFGEGSWLTVV.

The J gene is TRBJ2-1, the V gene TRBV6-4; the D is unclear. The CDR3 has 13 residues. Germline CDR1 and CDR2: MRHNA and SNTAGT. V lost 0 bases to trimming and J lost 15 bases, with 15 bases between them. The CDR3 region has the DNA TGTGCCAGCAGTGACTCCGAGCCCCCTATTCGGTTCTTC. Protein sequence: CASSDSEPPIRFF.

The rearrangement joins TRBV7-9 to TRBJ2-1; D gene uncertain. This CDR3 spans 14 amino acids. V gave up 5 bases and J gave up 5 bases, with 13 bases separating them. Germline CDR1 reads SEHNR; CDR2 reads FQNEAQ (reference sequence). CDR3 coding DNA: TGTGCCAGCAGCAAGACGATGGAGCACAATGAGCAGTTCTTC. Translation: CASSKTMEHNEQFF.

This clone has a handful of counts. J is TRBJ1-1 and V is TRBV7-9; TRBD1 might be the D (5 bases). With 5 bases removed from V and 1 base from J, the gap between germline ends came to 17 bases. The CDR3 has 16 amino acids. Germline loops: CDR1 SEHNR, CDR2 FQNEAQ (reference sequence). The DNA for the CDR3 is TGTGCCAGCAGCCTAATGGCGGCAGGGTCGAACACTGAAGCTTTCTTT. Residues: CASSLMAAGSNTEAFF.

This chain links TRBV11-3 with TRBJ2-5; the D gene is possibly TRBD2 (6 bases). The CDR3 loop spans 15 amino acids. From germline, CDR1 is SGHNT and CDR2 YENEEA. The V gene lost 1 base and the J gene lost 2 bases, with 11 bases spanning the gap. CDR3 sequence reads: CASSLGGRFQETQYF. The CDR3 coding sequence is TGTGCCAGCAGCTTAGGTGGGAGGTTTCAAGAGACCCAGTACTTC.